This T cell receptor beta chain emerged from a study of T cells in Graves' hyperthyroidism and ophthalmopathy. Of note for this clonotype: Its target is not known.

Over 18 months, lack of ophthalmopathy progression marked Graves' hyperthyroidism as stable. In patients aged 18 to 65, hyperthyroidism was newly diagnosed, with duration under 2 months. Germline V gene data show CDR1 as ENHRY and CDR2 as SYGVKD. The germline V and J ends were trimmed by 6 bases and 4 bases, with 16 bases remaining between them. The CDR3 contains 15 residues. Study-wide findings and caveats: By a 13 V-J model, ophthalmopathy was set apart from stable hyperthyroidism.

It was RNA transcripts that yielded the amplified TCR beta CDR3 regions. Primed by the HTBI set, a first-round RT-PCR was run on the TCR CDR3. TCRdb reanalysed the multiplex PCR reads using MiXCR and keeps one entry per CDR3 protein. The sample holds roughly 580,000 distinct CDR3 sequences, 35% to 55% seen once. Sequencing input: peripheral blood or thyroid tissue (not recorded which). This sequence originates from a woman aged 18-29 years with Graves' hyperthyroidism. The chain couples TRBV10-3 to TRBJ1-5; D is possibly TRBD1 (5 bases). For the CDR3, the DNA is TGTGCCATCAGGGGACTAGCGGGACCAAATCAGCCCCAGCATTTT. Translating it yields CAIRGLAGPNQPQHF.